This TCR beta chain stems from a study of OX40 agonist ivuxolimab in advanced cancers. A note on this clone: The antigen remains unidentified.

Assay used: immunoSEQ multiplex PCR; TCRdb lists only in-frame clones, some missing. The sample has some 11,000 clones, around 74% seen once; the top ten hold approximately 40%. Regarding the study as a whole: In the expanded peripheral T cells, antigen specificity was never determined. Clonal expansion was seen in CD4+ and CD8+ blood T cells by week 6 at 0.1 to 3.0 mg/kg.

This TCR was sampled from an adult with an advanced solid tumor such as melanoma, head and neck, liver or kidney cancer. The sample consisted of CD4+ or CD8+ T cells sorted from blood, taken in a trial of the OX40 agonist ivuxolimab.

This CDR3 reads CASSPEVVATNEKLFF. The CDR3 DNA is TGTGCCAGCTCACCAGAAGTCGTTGCAACTAATGAAAAACTGTTTTTT. This chain links TRBV18 with TRBJ1-4; D remains ambiguous. Looked up from germline, CDR1 is KGHSH and CDR2 is LQKENI. This CDR3 comprises 16 residues. With 2 bases removed from V and 0 bases from J, the gap between germline ends came to 10 bases.